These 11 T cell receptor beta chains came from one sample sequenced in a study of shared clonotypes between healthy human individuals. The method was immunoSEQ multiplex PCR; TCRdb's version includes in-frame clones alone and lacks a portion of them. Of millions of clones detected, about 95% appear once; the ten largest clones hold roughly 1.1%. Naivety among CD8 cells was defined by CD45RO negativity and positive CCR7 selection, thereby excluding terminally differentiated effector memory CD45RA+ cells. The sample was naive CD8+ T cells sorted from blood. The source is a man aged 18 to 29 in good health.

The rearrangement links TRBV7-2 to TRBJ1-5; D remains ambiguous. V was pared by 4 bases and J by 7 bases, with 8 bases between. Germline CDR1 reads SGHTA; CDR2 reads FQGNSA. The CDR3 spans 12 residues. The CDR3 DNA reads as TGTGCCAGCAGCTCGTACGCGCAGCCCCAGCATTTT. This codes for CASSSYAQPQHF.

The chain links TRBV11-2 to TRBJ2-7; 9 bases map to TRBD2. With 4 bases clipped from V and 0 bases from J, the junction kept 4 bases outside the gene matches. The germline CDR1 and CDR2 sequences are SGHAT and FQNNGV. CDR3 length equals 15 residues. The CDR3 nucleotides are TGTGCCAGCAGCTGGGTTAGCGGGAGCTCCTACGAGCAGTACTTC. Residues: CASSWVSGSSYEQYF.

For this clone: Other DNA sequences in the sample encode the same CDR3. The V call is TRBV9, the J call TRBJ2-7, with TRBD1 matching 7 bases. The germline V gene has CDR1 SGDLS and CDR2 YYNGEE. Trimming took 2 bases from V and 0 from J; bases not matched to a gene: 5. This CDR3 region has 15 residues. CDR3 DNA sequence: TGTGCCAGCAGCGTTGGGGGACAGAGCTCCTACGAGCAGTACTTC. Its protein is CASSVGGQSSYEQYF.

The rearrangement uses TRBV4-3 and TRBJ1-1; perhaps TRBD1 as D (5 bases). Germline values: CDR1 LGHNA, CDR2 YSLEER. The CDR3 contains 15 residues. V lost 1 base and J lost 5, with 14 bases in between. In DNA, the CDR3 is TGCGCCAGCAGCCAAGGACCAGGGAAAGAGACTGAAGCTTTCTTT. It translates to CASSQGPGKETEAFF.

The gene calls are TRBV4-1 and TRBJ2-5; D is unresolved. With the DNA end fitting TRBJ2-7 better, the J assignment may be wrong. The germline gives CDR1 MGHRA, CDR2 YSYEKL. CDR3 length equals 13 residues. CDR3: CASSQVNSYEQYF. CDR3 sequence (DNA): TGCGCCAGCAGCCAAGTTAACAGCTACGAGCAGTACTTC.

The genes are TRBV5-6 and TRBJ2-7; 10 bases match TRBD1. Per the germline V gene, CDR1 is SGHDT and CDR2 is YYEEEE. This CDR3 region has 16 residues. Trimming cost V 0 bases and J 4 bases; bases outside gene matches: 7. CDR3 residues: CASSLGGTGAPYEQYF. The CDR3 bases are TGTGCCAGCAGCTTGGGAGGGACAGGGGCGCCGTACGAGCAGTACTTC.

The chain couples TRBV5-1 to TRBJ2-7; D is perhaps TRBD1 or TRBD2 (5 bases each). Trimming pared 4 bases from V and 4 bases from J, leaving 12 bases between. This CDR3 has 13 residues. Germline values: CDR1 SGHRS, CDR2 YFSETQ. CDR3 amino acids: CASSPLGVYEQYF. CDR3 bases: TGCGCCAGCAGCCCCCTGGGGGTGTACGAGCAGTACTTC. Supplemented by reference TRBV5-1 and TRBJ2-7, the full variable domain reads KAGVTQTPRYLIKTRGQQVTLSCSPISGHRSVSWYQQTPGQGLQFLFEYFSETQRNKGNFPGRFSGRQFSNSRSEMNVSTLELGDSALYLCASSPLGVYEQYFGPGTRLTVT.

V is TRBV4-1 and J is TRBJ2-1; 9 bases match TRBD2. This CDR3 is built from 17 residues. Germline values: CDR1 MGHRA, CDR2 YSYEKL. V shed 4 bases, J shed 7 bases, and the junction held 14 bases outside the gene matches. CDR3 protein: CASSPTTSSGIENEQFF. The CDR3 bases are TGCGCCAGCAGCCCTACGACGTCTAGCGGGATCGAGAATGAGCAGTTCTTC.

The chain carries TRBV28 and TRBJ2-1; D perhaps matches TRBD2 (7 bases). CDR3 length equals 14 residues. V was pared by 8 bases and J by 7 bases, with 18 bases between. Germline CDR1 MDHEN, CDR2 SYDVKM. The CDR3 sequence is CASARWGGQNEQFF. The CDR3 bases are TGTGCCAGCGCCAGGTGGGGGGGCCAGAATGAGCAGTTCTTC. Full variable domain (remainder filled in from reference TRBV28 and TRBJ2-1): DVKVTQSSRYLVKRTGEKVFLECVQDMDHENMFWYRQDPGLGLRLIYFSYDVKMKEKGDIPEGYSVSREKKERFSLILESASTNQTSMYLCASARWGGQNEQFFGPGTRLTVL.

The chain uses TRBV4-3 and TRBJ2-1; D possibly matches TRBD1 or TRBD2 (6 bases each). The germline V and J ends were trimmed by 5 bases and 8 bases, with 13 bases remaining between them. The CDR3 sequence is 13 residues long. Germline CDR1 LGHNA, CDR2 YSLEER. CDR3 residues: CASSEVGGDEQFF. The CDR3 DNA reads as TGCGCCAGCAGCGAGGTGGGGGGCGATGAGCAGTTCTTC.

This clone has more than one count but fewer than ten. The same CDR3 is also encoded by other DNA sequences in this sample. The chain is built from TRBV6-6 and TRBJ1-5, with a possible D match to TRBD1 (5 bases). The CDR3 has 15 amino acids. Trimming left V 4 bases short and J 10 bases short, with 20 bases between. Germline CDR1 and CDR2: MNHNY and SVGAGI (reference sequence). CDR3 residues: CASSSMGQGEEPQHF. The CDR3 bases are TGTGCCAGCAGTTCAATGGGCCAGGGCGAGGAACCCCAGCATTTT.